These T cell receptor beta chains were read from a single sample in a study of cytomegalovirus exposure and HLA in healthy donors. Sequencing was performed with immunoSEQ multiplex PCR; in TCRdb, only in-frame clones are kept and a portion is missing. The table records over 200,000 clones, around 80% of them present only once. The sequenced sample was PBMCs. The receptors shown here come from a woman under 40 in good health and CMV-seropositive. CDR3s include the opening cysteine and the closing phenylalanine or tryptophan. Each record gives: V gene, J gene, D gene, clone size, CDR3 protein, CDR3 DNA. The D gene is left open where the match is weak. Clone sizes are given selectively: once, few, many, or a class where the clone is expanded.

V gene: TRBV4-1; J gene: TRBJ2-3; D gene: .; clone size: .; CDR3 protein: CASASRGPDTQYF; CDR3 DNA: TGCGCCAGCGCGTCGAGAGGGCCAGATACGCAGTATTTT
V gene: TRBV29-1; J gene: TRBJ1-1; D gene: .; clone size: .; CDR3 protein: CSVLMGVDTEAFF; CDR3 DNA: TGCAGCGTTCTTATGGGTGTAGACACTGAAGCTTTCTTT
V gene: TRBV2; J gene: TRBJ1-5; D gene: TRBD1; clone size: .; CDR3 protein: CASSDSTGGFQPQHF; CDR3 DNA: TGTGCCAGCAGTGACTCGACAGGGGGCTTTCAGCCCCAGCATTTT
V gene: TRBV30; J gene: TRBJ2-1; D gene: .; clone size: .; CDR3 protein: CALDFYNEQFF; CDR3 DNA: TGTGCCTTGGACTTTTACAATGAGCAGTTCTTC
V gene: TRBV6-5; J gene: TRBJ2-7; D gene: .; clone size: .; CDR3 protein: CASSQGFYEQYF; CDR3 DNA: TGTGCCAGCAGCCAGGGTTTCTACGAGCAGTACTTC
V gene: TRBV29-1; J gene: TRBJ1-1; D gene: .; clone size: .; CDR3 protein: CSVGPQNTEAFF; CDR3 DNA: TGCAGCGTCGGACCCCAGAACACTGAAGCTTTCTTT
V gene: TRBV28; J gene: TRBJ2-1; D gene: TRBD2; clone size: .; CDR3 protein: CASSLYLAGEQFF; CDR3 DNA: TGTGCCAGCAGTTTATACTTAGCGGGAGAGCAGTTCTTC
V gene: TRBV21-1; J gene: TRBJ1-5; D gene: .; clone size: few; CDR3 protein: CASSSRQGVQPQHF; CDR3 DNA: TGTGCCAGCAGCTCCCGACAGGGGGTTCAGCCCCAGCATTTT
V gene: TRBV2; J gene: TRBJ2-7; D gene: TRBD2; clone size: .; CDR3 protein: CASSGLDAYEQYF; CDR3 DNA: TGTGCCAGCAGCGGACTAGACGCCTACGAGCAGTACTTC
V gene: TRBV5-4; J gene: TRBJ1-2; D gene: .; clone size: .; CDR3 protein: CASSLGTAYGYTF; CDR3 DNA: TGTGCCAGCAGCTTGGGGACAGCCTATGGCTACACCTTC
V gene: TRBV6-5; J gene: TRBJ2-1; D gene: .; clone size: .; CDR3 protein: CASSLTSYNEQFF; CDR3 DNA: TGTGCCAGCAGTTTGACTAGTTACAATGAGCAGTTCTTC
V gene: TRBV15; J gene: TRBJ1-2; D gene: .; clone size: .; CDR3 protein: CATSIAGDYGYTF; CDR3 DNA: TGTGCCACCAGCATTGCAGGGGATTATGGCTACACCTTC
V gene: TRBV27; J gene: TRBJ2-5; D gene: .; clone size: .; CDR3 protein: CASSLLYPSIRETQYF; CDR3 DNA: TGTGCCAGCAGTTTATTATACCCATCAATTCGGGAGACCCAGTACTTC
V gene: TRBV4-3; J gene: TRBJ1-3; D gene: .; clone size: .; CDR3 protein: CASSRRLSGGNTIYF; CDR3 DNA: TGCGCCAGCAGCCGGCGTCTTTCGGGAGGAAACACCATATATTTT
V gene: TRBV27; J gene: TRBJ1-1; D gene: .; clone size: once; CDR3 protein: CASNARGDTEAFF; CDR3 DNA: TGTGCCAGCAATGCGCGGGGGGACACTGAAGCTTTCTTT
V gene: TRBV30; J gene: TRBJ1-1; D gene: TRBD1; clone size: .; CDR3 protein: CAWGQDDFNEAFF; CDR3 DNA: TGTGCCTGGGGACAGGACGACTTTAATGAAGCTTTCTTT
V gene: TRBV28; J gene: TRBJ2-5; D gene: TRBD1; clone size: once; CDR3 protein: CASREPPSRTGHQETQYF; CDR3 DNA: TGTGCCAGCAGGGAACCACCCTCGCGGACAGGGCACCAAGAGACCCAGTACTTC
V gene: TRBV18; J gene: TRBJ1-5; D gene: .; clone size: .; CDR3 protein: CASSNGPYQPQHF; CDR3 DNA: TGTGCCAGCTCCAATGGACCCTATCAGCCCCAGCATTTT
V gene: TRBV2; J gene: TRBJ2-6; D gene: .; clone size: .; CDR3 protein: CASSYQGYGANVLTF; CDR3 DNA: TGTGCCAGCAGTTACCAGGGGTATGGGGCCAACGTCCTGACTTTC
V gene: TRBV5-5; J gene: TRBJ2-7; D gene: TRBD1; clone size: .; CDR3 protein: CASSPWTGSSYEQYF; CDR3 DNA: TGTGCCAGCAGCCCATGGACAGGGAGCTCCTACGAGCAGTACTTC
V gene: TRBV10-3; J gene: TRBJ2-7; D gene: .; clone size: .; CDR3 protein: CAIRDTDNYEQYF; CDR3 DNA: TGTGCCATCAGGGACACAGACAACTACGAGCAGTACTTC
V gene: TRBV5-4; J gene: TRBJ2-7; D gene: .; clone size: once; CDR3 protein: CASSLEESYEQYF; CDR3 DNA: TGTGCCAGCAGCTTGGAGGAGTCCTACGAGCAGTACTTC
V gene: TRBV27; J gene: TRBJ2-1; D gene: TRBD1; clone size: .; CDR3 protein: CASTTGGWNEQFF; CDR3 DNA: TGTGCCAGCACGACAGGGGGCTGGAATGAGCAGTTCTTC
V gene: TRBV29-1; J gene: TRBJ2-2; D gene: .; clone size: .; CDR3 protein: CSVRGGNTGELFF; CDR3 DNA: TGCAGCGTGAGGGGAGGGAACACCGGGGAGCTGTTTTTT
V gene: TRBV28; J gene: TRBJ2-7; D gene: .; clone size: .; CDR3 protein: CASSLGRGWAYEQYF; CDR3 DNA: TGTGCCAGCAGTTTAGGCAGGGGTTGGGCCTACGAGCAGTACTTC
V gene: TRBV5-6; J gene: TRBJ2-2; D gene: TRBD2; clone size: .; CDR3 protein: CASSFLAGEHTGELFF; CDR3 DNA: TGTGCCAGCAGCTTTCTAGCGGGAGAACACACCGGGGAGCTGTTTTTT
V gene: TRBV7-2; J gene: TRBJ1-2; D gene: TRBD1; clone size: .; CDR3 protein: CASRSTGGRDYGYTF; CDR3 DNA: TGTGCCAGCAGGTCGACAGGGGGCCGAGACTATGGCTACACCTTC
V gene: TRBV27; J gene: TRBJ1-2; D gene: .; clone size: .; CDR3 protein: CASSSYPRHPYGYTF; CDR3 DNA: TGTGCCAGCAGCTCTTATCCAAGACACCCCTATGGCTACACCTTC
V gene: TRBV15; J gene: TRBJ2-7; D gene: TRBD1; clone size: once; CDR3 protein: CATSRDLWDRGSEQYF; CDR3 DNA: TGTGCCACCAGCAGAGATCTCTGGGACAGGGGCTCCGAGCAGTACTTC
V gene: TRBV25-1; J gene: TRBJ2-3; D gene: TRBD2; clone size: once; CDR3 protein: CASSDRGLAGGGTDTQYF; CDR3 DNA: TGTGCCAGCAGTGACCGGGGACTAGCGGGAGGAGGAACAGATACGCAGTATTTT
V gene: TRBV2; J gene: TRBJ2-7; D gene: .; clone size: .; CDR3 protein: CASSESSRYYEQYF; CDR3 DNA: TGTGCCAGCAGTGAGTCCTCAAGATACTACGAGCAGTACTTC
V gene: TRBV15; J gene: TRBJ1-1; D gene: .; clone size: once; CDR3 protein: CATSRDLEGGTEAFF; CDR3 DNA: TGTGCCACCAGCAGAGATTTAGAAGGAGGCACTGAAGCTTTCTTT
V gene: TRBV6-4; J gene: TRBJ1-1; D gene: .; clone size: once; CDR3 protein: CASASWPGDTEAFF; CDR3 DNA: TGTGCCAGCGCGAGTTGGCCTGGGGACACTGAAGCTTTCTTT
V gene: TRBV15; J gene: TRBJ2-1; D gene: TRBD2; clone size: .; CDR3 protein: CATSSPGRTSGSNEQFF; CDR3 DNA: TGTGCCACCAGCAGTCCTGGTCGGACTAGCGGGAGTAATGAGCAGTTCTTC
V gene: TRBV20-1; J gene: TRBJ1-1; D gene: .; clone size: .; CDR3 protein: CSARRQIEAFF; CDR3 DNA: TGCAGTGCTCGGAGGCAAATTGAAGCTTTCTTT
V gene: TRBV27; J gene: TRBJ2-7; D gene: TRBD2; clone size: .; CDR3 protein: CASSSLRDRTSSGRFNEQYF; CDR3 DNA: TGTGCCAGCAGTTCCCTCCGGGACAGGACTTCTAGCGGGAGGTTTAACGAGCAGTACTTC
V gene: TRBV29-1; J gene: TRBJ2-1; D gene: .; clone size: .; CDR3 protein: CSVEGTGVEGEQFF; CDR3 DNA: TGCAGCGTTGAAGGAACGGGAGTCGAGGGTGAGCAGTTCTTC
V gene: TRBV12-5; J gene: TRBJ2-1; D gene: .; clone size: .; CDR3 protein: CASGLVLGGEVHEQFF; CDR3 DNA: TGTGCTAGTGGTTTGGTACTGGGCGGGGAGGTGCATGAGCAGTTCTTC
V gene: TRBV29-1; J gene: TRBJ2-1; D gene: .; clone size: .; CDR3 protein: CSTVLFNEQFF; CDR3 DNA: TGCAGTACAGTTCTGTTCAATGAGCAGTTCTTC
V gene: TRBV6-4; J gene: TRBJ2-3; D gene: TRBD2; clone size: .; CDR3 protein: CASNVRRETGPTDTQYF; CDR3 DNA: TGTGCCAGCAATGTGAGGCGGGAGACGGGACCCACAGATACGCAGTATTTT
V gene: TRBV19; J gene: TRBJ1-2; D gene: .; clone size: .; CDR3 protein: CASSIVRGATGYTF; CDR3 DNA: TGTGCCAGTAGTATAGTTAGGGGGGCGACGGGCTACACCTTC
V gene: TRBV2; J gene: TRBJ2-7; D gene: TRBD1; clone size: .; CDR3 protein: CASSDGQGDEQYF; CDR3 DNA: TGTGCCAGCAGTGACGGTCAGGGGGACGAGCAGTACTTC
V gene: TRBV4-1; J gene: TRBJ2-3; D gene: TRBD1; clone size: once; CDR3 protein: CASSIRDRVADTQYF; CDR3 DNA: TGCGCCAGCAGCATCCGGGACAGGGTCGCAGATACGCAGTATTTT
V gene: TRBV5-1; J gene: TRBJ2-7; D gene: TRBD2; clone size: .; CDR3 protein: CASSLTGTSAYEQYF; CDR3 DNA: TGCGCCAGCAGCTTGACCGGGACTAGCGCCTACGAGCAGTACTTC
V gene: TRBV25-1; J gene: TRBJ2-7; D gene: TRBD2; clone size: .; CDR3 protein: CASSDPLAGVLNEQYF; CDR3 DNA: TGTGCCAGCAGTGACCCGCTAGCGGGAGTACTGAACGAGCAGTACTTC